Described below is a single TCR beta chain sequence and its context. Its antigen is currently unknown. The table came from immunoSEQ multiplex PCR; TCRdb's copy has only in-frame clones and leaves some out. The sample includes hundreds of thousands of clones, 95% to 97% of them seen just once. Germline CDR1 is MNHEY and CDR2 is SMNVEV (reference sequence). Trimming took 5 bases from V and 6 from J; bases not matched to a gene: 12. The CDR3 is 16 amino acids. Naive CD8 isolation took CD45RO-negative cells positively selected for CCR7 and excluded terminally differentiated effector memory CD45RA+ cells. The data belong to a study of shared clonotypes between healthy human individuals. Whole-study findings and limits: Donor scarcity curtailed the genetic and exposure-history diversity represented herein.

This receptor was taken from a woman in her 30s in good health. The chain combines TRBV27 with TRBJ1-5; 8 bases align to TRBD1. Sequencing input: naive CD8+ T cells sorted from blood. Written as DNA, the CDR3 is TGTGCCAGCAGTCCGTCGACAGGGGAGTGGAGTCAGCCCCAGCATTTT. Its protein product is CASSPSTGEWSQPQHF.